The 28 T cell receptor beta chains below were found in one sample sequenced in a study of T cell repertoires in cytomegalovirus infection. TCRdb re-analysed the reads in MiXCR, keeping a single row per CDR3 protein. This table has approximately 750,000 distinct CDR3 sequences, less than 40% appearing once. Sample: PBMCs. The receptors originated from a human donor in good health (CMV status not recorded). Some clones in this sample may be carry-over from other donors' samples.

This chain uses TRBV2 with TRBJ2-5; 9 bases are a match to TRBD1. Germline CDR1 reads SNHLY; CDR2 reads FYNNEI. The CDR3 totals 16 residues. The V segment lost 10 bases and the J segment 5 bases; nucleotides outside the gene matches: 17. The CDR3 sequence: CATRWTGAGKGETQYF. The CDR3 DNA reads TGTGCCACCAGGTGGACAGGGGCTGGAAAAGGGGAGACCCAGTACTTC.

The CDR3 sequence: CAISERLAYEQYF. CDR3 bases: TGTGCCATCAGTGAACGACTAGCTTACGAGCAGTACTTC. V gene TRBV10-3 combines with J gene TRBJ2-7; 7 bases match TRBD2. The CDR3 sequence is 13 residues long. CDR1 and CDR2 from the germline V gene are ENHRY and SYGVKD. V was clipped by 3 bases and J by 4 bases; unmatched bases: 3.

The rearrangement uses TRBV7-9 and TRBJ2-5; D is perhaps TRBD2 (6 bases). V was trimmed by 4 bases and J by 6 bases, leaving 12 bases between them. CDR1 and CDR2 (germline): SEHNR, FQNEAQ (reference sequence). This CDR3 has 13 residues. The DNA for the CDR3 is TGTGCCAGCAGCTGGAACGGGAGAAAGACCCAGTACTTC. Its protein product is CASSWNGRKTQYF.

The V and J genes are TRBV2 and TRBJ1-5; maybe TRBD1 (5 bases). V was shortened by 4 bases and J by 2 bases, with 9 bases between the two germline ends. Looked up from germline, CDR1 is SNHLY and CDR2 is FYNNEI. This CDR3 is built from 14 residues. As DNA, the CDR3 is TGTGCCAGCAGTGGGGAGACAGGCAATCAGCCCCAGCATTTT. Amino acids: CASSGETGNQPQHF.

The chain joins TRBV5-5 to TRBJ2-6, with no clear D. Germline CDR1 is SGHKS and CDR2 is YYEKEE (reference sequence). This CDR3 region has 14 residues. V lost 0 bases, J lost 2 bases, and 3 bases lay in between. CDR3 nucleotides: TGTGCCAGCAGCTTGGACACTGGGGCCAACGTCCTGACTTTC. It translates to CASSLDTGANVLTF.

The V gene is TRBV7-9, the J gene TRBJ1-2; 10 nucleotides match TRBD1. In germline, CDR1 is SEHNR, CDR2 FQNEAQ (reference sequence). The trim removed 4 bases at V and 7 bases at J, leaving 9 bases unmatched. The CDR3 spans 15 residues. Here the CDR3 DNA reads TGTGCCAGCAGCTCGGGACAGGGGCTCCCTGGTGGCTACACCTTC. The encoded protein is CASSSGQGLPGGYTF.

The sample holds a few counts of this clonotype. The rearrangement joins TRBV7-9 to TRBJ2-7, with a weak D call TRBD2 (5 bases). Germline lookup yields CDR1 SEHNR and CDR2 FQNEAQ (reference sequence). This CDR3 comprises 15 residues. Trimming stripped 6 bases from V and 0 bases from J, with 15 bases between. CDR3 in DNA: TGTGCCAGCAGTCCTCCTAGCTGGGCCTCCTACGAGCAGTACTTC. It yields the protein CASSPPSWASYEQYF.

V is TRBV28 and J is TRBJ2-7; 7 bases line up with TRBD2. The CDR3 extends over 15 amino acids. CDR1 is MDHEN, CDR2 SYDVKM, per germline. Unmatched junction bases numbered 11, after V lost 3 bases and J lost 6 bases. DNA of the CDR3: TGTGCCAGCAGTTTGGGGGGGTTACGGGGTACCGAGCAGTACTTC. Translation: CASSLGGLRGTEQYF.

The rearrangement uses TRBV28 and TRBJ2-7; perhaps TRBD1 as D (6 bases). Germline V CDR1 and CDR2: MDHEN, SYDVKM. Trimming took off 9 bases at V and 3 bases at J, with 12 bases between the two ends. The CDR3 spans 12 residues. Here the CDR3 DNA reads TGTGCCAGTCAGGGGATAGGCTACGAGCAGTACTTC. Translated, it gives CASQGIGYEQYF.

This clonotype was detected only a few times. The rearrangement joins TRBV29-1 to TRBJ2-5; 8 bases are a match to TRBD1. CDR1 is SQVTM, CDR2 ANQGSEA, per germline. V gave up 5 bases and J gave up 5 bases; unmatched junction bases: 4. This CDR3 has 12 residues. In DNA form, the CDR3 reads TGCAGCGTTCGGACAGGGCCGGAGACCCAGTACTTC. This sequence encodes CSVRTGPETQYF.

The CDR3 DNA reads as TGCAGTGCTAGGGCGGGACAGGGGAACACCGGGGAGCTGTTTTTT. This encodes CSARAGQGNTGELFF. The chain carries TRBV20-1 and TRBJ2-2, with 9 bases identical to TRBD1. This CDR3 contains 15 residues. The V and J ends lost 3 bases and 1 base, in that order; junction bases with no gene match: 3. CDR1 is DFQATT, CDR2 SNEGSKA, per germline (reference sequence).

Points on this clonotype: A much larger clone sits a single nucleotide away, making a read error possible. The CDR3 does not close with the conserved phenylalanine or tryptophan, likely indicating a read error. V usage is TRBV7-9 and J usage is TRBJ2-2; maybe TRBD2 (5 bases). V gave up 3 bases and J gave up 6 bases, with 5 bases separating them. The CDR3 has 12 amino acids. Per the germline V gene, CDR1 is SEHNR and CDR2 is FQNEAQ (reference sequence). CDR3 region: CASSLEAGELFC. The CDR3 DNA reads TGTGCCAGCAGCTTGGAGGCCGGGGAGCTGTTTTGT.

This clonotype was seen a few times. V gene TRBV19 combines with J gene TRBJ2-7, with D possibly being TRBD1 (6 bases). CDR3 length: 16 amino acids. The V end was cut by 5 bases, the J end by 5 bases, with 22 bases between. CDR1 is LNHDA and CDR2 is SQIVND in the germline V gene (reference sequence). The CDR3 DNA follows: TGTGCCAGTAGTCATCAACAGGGAGTCAACTACGACGAGCAGTACTTC. This codes for CASSHQQGVNYDEQYF.

The gene calls are TRBV19 and TRBJ2-4, with D perhaps matching TRBD2 (5 bases). Per the germline V gene, CDR1 is LNHDA and CDR2 is SQIVND (reference sequence). V lost 4 bases and J lost 8, with 12 bases in between. The CDR3 sequence is 13 residues long. The CDR3: CASSTSLAYIQYF. The CDR3 DNA sequence: TGTGCCAGTAGTACAAGCCTAGCCTACATTCAGTACTTC.

This clonotype was observed a few times. The genes are TRBV11-2 and TRBJ2-2, with unresolved D. V was clipped by 4 bases and J by 6 bases, with 12 bases between them. The germline V gene has CDR1 SGHAT and CDR2 FQNNGV. The length of the CDR3 is 14 residues. The CDR3 region is CASSSLKLSGELFF. CDR3 DNA sequence: TGTGCCAGCAGCTCACTAAAATTATCCGGGGAGCTGTTTTTT. Supplemented by reference TRBV11-2 and TRBJ2-2, the full variable domain reads EAGVAQSPRYKIIEKRQSVAFWCNPISGHATLYWYQQILGQGPKLLIQFQNNGVVDDSQLPKDRFSAERLKGVDSTLKIQPAKLEDSAVYLCASSSLKLSGELFFGEGSRLTVL.

This chain joins TRBV20-1 and TRBJ2-5, with D perhaps being TRBD1 or TRBD2 (5 bases each). V lost 5 bases and J lost 7, with 26 bases in between. The CDR3 runs to 16 residues. Germline loops: CDR1 DFQATT, CDR2 SNEGSKA (reference sequence). CDR3 residues: CSAYSTPGTPWGTQYF. The CDR3 DNA follows: TGCAGTGCTTATTCCACCCCCGGGACCCCTTGGGGGACCCAGTACTTC.

V gene TRBV10-3 combines with J gene TRBJ1-5; no firm D call. This CDR3 has 13 residues. Germline CDR1 ENHRY, CDR2 SYGVKD. V dropped 1 base and J dropped 0 bases, with 1 base sitting between them. CDR3 sequence: CAISEYSNQPQHF. CDR3 coding DNA: TGTGCCATCAGTGAGTATAGCAATCAGCCCCAGCATTTT.

This clonotype was counted only a few times. J is TRBJ1-5 and V is TRBV6-1, with D possibly TRBD1 on 6 matching bases. This CDR3 spans 16 amino acids. The V and J ends lost 5 bases and 5 bases respectively, with 19 bases between them. Looked up from germline, CDR1 is MNHNS and CDR2 is SASEGT. The CDR3: CASSSGGGIQDQPQHF. The CDR3 DNA reads as TGTGCCAGCAGTTCCGGGGGGGGCATCCAGGATCAGCCCCAGCATTTT.

The rearrangement joins TRBV11-2 to TRBJ1-1; the D gene is possibly TRBD1 (5 bases). Germline loops: CDR1 SGHAT, CDR2 FQNNGV. Between the trimmed V and J ends, which lost 5 bases and 1 base, there was a span of 20 bases. The CDR3 is 17 residues long. The CDR3 spells CASSRVEGRGRNTEAFF. For the CDR3, the DNA is TGTGCCAGCAGCCGGGTGGAGGGGCGGGGGAGGAACACTGAAGCTTTCTTT.

In its sample, this clonotype was seen a few times. This chain links TRBV4-1 with TRBJ2-1; tentative D call: TRBD1 (5 bases). Trimming left V 2 bases short and J 7 bases short, with 12 bases between. The CDR3 totals 14 residues. Germline CDR1 is MGHRA and CDR2 is YSYEKL. CDR3 loop: CASSQSPPGNEQFF. In DNA form, the CDR3 reads TGCGCCAGCAGCCAATCGCCCCCAGGGAATGAGCAGTTCTTC.

The genes are TRBV5-6 and TRBJ1-6; the D gene is possibly TRBD1 (6 bases). Germline V gene sequence: CDR1 SGHDT, CDR2 YYEEEE. There are 17 residues in the CDR3. V lost 4 bases, J lost 6 bases, and 20 bases lay in between. Here the CDR3 DNA reads TGTGCCAGCAGCCCGGGGGGCGTTGTGAGGCGTAATTCACCCCTCCACTTT. It encodes CASSPGGVVRRNSPLHF. Filled out from reference TRBV5-6 and TRBJ1-6, the complete variable domain reads DAGVTQSPTHLIKTRGQQVTLRCSPKSGHDTVSWYQQALGQGPQFIFQYYEEEERQRGNFPDRFSGHQFPNYSSELNVNALLLGDSALYLCASSPGGVVRRNSPLHFGNGTRLTVT.

CDR3 sequence: CASSQGTGGNTIYF. In DNA, the CDR3 is TGTGCCAGCAGTCAGGGGACAGGCGGAAACACCATATATTTT. This chain joins TRBV6-5 and TRBJ1-3, with 8 bases identical to TRBD1. Germline trimming cut 5 bases from V and 4 bases from J; bases unmatched to any gene: 4. The V gene's germline CDR1 is MNHEY and CDR2 SVGAGI. This CDR3 is 14 amino acids long.

The V gene is TRBV28, the J gene TRBJ1-4; 12 nucleotides align to TRBD1. J lost 4 bases, V lost 6 bases, and 6 bases had no gene match. This CDR3 contains 16 residues. Germline-derived CDR1 and CDR2 are MDHEN and SYDVKM. CDR3 sequence: CASRGDRGPFNEKLFF. The DNA for the CDR3 is TGTGCCAGCAGGGGGGACAGGGGGCCGTTTAATGAAAAACTGTTTTTT. Looking up the rest from reference TRBV28 and TRBJ1-4 gives the full variable domain: DVKVTQSSRYLVKRTGEKVFLECVQDMDHENMFWYRQDPGLGLRLIYFSYDVKMKEKGDIPEGYSVSREKKERFSLILESASTNQTSMYLCASRGDRGPFNEKLFFGSGTQLSVL.

This chain joins TRBV7-8 and TRBJ2-2, with 8 nucleotides matching TRBD2. V trimming: 0 bases; J trimming: 6 bases; junction bases outside the gene matches: 18. The CDR3 covers 20 residues. The germline gives CDR1 SGHVS, CDR2 FQNEAQ. CDR3 in DNA: TGTGCCAGCAGCTTAGCGGATAGCGGGATTGCTAGCTGGGATTCCGGGGAGCTGTTTTTT. Translating gives CASSLADSGIASWDSGELFF.

V usage is TRBV5-6 and J usage is TRBJ2-3; 7 positions match TRBD2. CDR3 size: 12 residues. Germline V CDR1 and CDR2: SGHDT, YYEEEE. The chain's CDR3 is CGTSGIEDTQYF. The CDR3, as DNA: TGTGGCACCAGCGGGATTGAGGATACGCAGTATTTT.

The chain is built from TRBV11-2 and TRBJ2-7; D gene unclear. Germline assignment: CDR1 SGHAT and CDR2 FQNNGV. CDR3 length: 16 residues. Trimming cost V 0 bases and J 3 bases, with 15 bases left between them. In DNA form, the CDR3 reads TGTGCCAGCAGCTTAGATCGTGTGACAATTAACTACGAGCAGTACTTC. Its protein is CASSLDRVTINYEQYF.

A few counts support this clonotype. The chain is built from TRBV12-5 and TRBJ1-5; 10 bases align to TRBD1. Trimming removed 4 bases from V and 6 bases from J; junction bases left unmatched: 9. Germline CDR1 is LGHNT and CDR2 is FRNRAP. The CDR3 contains 16 residues. The CDR3 here is CASGSLPWDRGQPQHF. DNA of the CDR3: TGTGCTAGTGGTTCATTACCATGGGACAGGGGTCAGCCCCAGCATTTT.

This clonotype was seen only a few times. The chain joins TRBV19 to TRBJ2-1; possibly TRBD1 for D (6 bases). V shed 1 base and J shed 8 bases, with 24 bases lying between them. CDR1 and CDR2 from the germline V gene are LNHDA and SQIVND (reference sequence). The CDR3 loop spans 18 amino acids. CDR3 amino acids: CASSIVLISTGKFHEQFF. The CDR3, as DNA: TGTGCCAGTAGTATAGTATTAATCAGTACAGGGAAATTTCATGAGCAGTTCTTC. Drawing the rest from reference TRBV19 and TRBJ2-1, the complete variable domain is DGGITQSPKYLFRKEGQNVTLSCEQNLNHDAMYWYRQDPGQGLRLIYYSQIVNDFQKGDIAEGYSVSREKKESFPLTVTSAQKNPTAFYLCASSIVLISTGKFHEQFFGPGTRLTVL.